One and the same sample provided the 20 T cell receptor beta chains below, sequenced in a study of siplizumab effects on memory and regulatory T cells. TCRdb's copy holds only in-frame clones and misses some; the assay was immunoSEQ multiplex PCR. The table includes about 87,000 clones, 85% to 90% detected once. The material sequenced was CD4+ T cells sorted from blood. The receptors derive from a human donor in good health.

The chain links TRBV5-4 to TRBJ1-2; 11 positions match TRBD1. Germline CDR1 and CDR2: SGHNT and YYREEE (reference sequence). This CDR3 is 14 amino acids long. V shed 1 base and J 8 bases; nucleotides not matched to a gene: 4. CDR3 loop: CASSLRTGGVGYTF. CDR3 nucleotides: TGTGCCAGCAGCTTGAGGACAGGGGGCGTAGGCTACACCTTC.

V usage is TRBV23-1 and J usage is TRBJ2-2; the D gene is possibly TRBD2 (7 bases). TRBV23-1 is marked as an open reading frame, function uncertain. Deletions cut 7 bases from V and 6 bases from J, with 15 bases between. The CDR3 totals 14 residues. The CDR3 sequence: CASKGTGRAGELFF. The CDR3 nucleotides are TGCGCCAGCAAGGGAACAGGGAGGGCCGGGGAGCTGTTTTTT.

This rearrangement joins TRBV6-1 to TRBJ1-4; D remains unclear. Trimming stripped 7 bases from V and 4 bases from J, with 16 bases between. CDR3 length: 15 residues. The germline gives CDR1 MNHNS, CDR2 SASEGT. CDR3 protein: CASTKTQTDNEKLFF. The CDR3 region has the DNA TGTGCCAGCACTAAGACTCAAACGGATAATGAAAAACTGTTTTTT.

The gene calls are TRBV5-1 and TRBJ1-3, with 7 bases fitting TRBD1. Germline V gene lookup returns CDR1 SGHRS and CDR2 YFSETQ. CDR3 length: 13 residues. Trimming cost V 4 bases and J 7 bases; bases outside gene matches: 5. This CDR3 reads CASSLGQRNTIYF. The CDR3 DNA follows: TGCGCCAGCAGCCTGGGACAGAGGAACACCATATATTTT.

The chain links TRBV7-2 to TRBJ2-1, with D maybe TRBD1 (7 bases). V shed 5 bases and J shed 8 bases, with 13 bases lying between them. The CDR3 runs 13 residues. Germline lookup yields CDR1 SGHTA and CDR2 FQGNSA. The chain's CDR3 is CASSHGRGDEQFF. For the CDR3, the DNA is TGTGCCAGCAGCCACGGCAGGGGGGATGAGCAGTTCTTC.

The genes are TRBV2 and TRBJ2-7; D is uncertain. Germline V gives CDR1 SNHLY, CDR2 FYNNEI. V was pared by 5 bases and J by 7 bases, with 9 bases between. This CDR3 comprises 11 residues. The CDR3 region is CASSTWEEQYF. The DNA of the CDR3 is TGTGCCAGCAGTACCTGGGAAGAGCAGTACTTC.

CDR3 region: CSVMQRGAYEQYF. The CDR3, as DNA: TGCAGCGTTATGCAGCGGGGAGCCTACGAGCAGTACTTC. The V gene is TRBV29-1, the J gene TRBJ2-7; 7 bases fit TRBD2. Trimming removed 5 bases from V and 2 bases from J; junction bases left unmatched: 6. CDR3 length: 13 amino acids. The germline CDR1 and CDR2 sequences are SQVTM and ANQGSEA.

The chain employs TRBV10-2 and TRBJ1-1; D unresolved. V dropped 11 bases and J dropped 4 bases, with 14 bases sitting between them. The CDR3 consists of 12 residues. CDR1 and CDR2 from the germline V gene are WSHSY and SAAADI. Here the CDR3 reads CACGVAGTEAFF. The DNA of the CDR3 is TGCGCCTGCGGGGTTGCGGGCACTGAAGCTTTCTTT.

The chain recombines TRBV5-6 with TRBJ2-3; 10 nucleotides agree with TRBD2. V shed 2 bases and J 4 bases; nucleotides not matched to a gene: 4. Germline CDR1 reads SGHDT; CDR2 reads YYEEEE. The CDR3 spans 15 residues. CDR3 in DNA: TGTGCCAGCAGCTTTGCCGGGACTAGCGCAGATACGCAGTATTTT. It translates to CASSFAGTSADTQYF. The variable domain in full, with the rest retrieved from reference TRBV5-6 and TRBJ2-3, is DAGVTQSPTHLIKTRGQQVTLRCSPKSGHDTVSWYQQALGQGPQFIFQYYEEEERQRGNFPDRFSGHQFPNYSSELNVNALLLGDSALYLCASSFAGTSADTQYFGPGTRLTVL.

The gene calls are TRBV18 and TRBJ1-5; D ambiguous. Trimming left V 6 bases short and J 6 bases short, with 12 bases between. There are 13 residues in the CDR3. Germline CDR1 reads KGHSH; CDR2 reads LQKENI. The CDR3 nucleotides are TGTGCCAGCTCCGAGACCAGAGGTCAGCCCCAGCATTTT. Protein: CASSETRGQPQHF.

The CDR3 is CASRLAVAGELFF. The CDR3 coding sequence is TGTGCCAGCAGACTAGCGGTCGCCGGGGAGCTGTTTTTT. V usage is TRBV28 and J usage is TRBJ2-2; 8 nucleotides match TRBD2. V lost 6 bases and J lost 6; bases outside the gene matches: 3. CDR3 length equals 13 residues. Germline assignment: CDR1 MDHEN and CDR2 SYDVKM.

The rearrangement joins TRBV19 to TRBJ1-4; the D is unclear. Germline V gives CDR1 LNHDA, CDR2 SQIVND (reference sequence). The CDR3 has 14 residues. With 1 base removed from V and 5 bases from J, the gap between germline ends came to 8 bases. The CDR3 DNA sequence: TGTGCCAGTAGTATAGTCAGGAAAAATGAAAAACTGTTTTTT. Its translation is CASSIVRKNEKLFF.

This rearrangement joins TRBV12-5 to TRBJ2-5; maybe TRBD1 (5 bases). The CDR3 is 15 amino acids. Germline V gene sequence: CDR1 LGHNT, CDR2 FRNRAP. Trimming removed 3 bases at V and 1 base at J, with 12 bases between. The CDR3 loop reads CASGLPRESQETQYF. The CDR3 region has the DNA TGTGCTAGTGGTTTACCCAGGGAATCCCAAGAGACCCAGTACTTC.

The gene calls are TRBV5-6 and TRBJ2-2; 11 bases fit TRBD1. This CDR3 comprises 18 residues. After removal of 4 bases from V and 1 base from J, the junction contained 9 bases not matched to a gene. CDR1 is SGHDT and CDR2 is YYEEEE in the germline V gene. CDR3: CASSTILGTGGNTGELFF. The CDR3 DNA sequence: TGTGCCAGCAGCACCATACTTGGGACAGGGGGGAACACCGGGGAGCTGTTTTTT.

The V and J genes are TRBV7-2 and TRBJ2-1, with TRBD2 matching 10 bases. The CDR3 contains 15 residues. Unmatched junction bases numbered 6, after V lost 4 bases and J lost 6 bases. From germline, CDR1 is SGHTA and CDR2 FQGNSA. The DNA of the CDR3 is TGTGCCAGCAGCTCGGCTAGCGGGAGTTTCAATGAGCAGTTCTTC. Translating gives CASSSASGSFNEQFF. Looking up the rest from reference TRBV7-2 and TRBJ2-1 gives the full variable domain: GAGVSQSPSNKVTEKGKDVELRCDPISGHTALYWYRQSLGQGLEFLIYFQGNSAPDKSGLPSDRFSAERTGGSVSTLTIQRTQQEDSAVYLCASSSASGSFNEQFFGPGTRLTVL.

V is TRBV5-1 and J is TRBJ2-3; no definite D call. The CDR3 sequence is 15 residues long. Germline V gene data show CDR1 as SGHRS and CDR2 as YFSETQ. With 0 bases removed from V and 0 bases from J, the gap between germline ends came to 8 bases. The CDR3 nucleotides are TGCGCCAGCAGCTTGGGGGGTACTAGCACAGATACGCAGTATTTT. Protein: CASSLGGTSTDTQYF.

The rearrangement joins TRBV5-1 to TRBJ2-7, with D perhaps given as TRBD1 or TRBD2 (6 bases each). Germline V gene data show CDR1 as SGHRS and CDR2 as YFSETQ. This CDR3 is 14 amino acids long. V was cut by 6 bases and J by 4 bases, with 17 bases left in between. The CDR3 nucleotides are TGCGCCAGCAACGTTTTAGGGGGGAAATACGAGCAGTACTTC. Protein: CASNVLGGKYEQYF.

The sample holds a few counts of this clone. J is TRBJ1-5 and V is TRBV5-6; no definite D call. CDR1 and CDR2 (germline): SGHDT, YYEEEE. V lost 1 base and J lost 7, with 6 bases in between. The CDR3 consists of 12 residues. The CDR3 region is CASSLFRQPQHF. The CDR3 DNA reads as TGTGCCAGCAGCTTGTTTCGACAGCCCCAGCATTTT.

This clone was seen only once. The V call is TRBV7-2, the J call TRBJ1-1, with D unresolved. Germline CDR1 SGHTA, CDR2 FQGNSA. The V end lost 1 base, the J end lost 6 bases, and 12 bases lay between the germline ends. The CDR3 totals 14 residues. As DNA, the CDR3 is TGTGCCAGCAGCTTAGGAGGGTCTTCGTCTGAAGCTTTCTTT. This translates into CASSLGGSSSEAFF.

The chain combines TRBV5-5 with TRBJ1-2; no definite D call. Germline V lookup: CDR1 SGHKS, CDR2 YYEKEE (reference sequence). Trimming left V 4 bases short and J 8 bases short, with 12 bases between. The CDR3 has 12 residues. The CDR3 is CASSREGRGYTF. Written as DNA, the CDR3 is TGTGCCAGCAGCAGAGAGGGTCGAGGCTACACCTTC.